The present TCR beta chain was sequenced within a study of tumor-infiltrating lymphocytes in oesophageal squamous cell carcinoma. From the PCR reads, TCRdb called clonotypes with MiXCR, one entry per CDR3 protein. The profile covers about 15,000 distinct CDR3 sequences, with 40% to 65% appearing a single time and about a fifth taken by the ten largest. Germline V CDR1 and CDR2: SGHTA, FQGNSA. This CDR3 contains 12 residues. V gene TRBV7-2 combines with J gene TRBJ2-5, with no clear D. With the DNA end fitting TRBJ2-1 better, the J assignment may be wrong. Sample: esophageal tumor tissue. This receptor was identified in a male donor with esophageal squamous cell carcinoma. CDR3: CASSHPFHEQFF. The CDR3 DNA reads TGTGCCAGCTCTCACCCATTTCATGAGCAGTTCTTC.